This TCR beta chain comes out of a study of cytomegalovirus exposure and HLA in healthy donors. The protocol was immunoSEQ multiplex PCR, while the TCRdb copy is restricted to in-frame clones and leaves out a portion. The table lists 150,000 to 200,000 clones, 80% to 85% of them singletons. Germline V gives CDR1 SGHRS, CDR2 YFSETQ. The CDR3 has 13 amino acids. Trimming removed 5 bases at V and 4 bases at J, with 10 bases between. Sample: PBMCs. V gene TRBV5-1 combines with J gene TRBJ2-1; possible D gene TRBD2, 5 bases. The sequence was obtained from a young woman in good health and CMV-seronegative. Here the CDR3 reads CASRPAEYNEQFF. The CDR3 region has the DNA TGCGCCAGCAGACCAGCGGAGTACAATGAGCAGTTCTTC.